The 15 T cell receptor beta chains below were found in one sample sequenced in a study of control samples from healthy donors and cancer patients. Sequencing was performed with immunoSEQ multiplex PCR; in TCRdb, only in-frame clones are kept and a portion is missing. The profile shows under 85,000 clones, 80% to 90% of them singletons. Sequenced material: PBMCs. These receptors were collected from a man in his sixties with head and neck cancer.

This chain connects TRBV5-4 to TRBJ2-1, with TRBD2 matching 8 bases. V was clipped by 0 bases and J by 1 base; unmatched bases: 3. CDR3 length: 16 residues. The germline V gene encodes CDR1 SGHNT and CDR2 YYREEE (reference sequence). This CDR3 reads CASSLATGGSYNEQFF. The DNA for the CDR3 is TGTGCCAGCAGCTTGGCGACGGGAGGGTCCTACAATGAGCAGTTCTTC.

The CDR3 bases are TGTGCCACCAGTGATCTAAAACAGGGGAACACCGGGGAGCTGTTTTTT. It yields the protein CATSDLKQGNTGELFF. The V and J genes are TRBV24-1 and TRBJ2-2; D might be TRBD1 (6 bases). The CDR3 consists of 16 residues. Trimming removed 3 bases at V and 1 base at J, with 11 bases between. CDR1 and CDR2 (germline): KGHDR, SFDVKD.

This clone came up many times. CDR3 bases: TGTGCCAGCAGCCATCGAGACACCGGGGAGCTGTTTTTT. Its translation is CASSHRDTGELFF. V and J are TRBV3-1 (or the pseudogene TRBV3-2) and TRBJ2-2; D is undetermined. There are 13 residues in the CDR3. V was clipped by 3 bases and J by 3 bases, with 5 bases between them. CDR1 and CDR2 (germline): LGHDT, YNNKEL (reference sequence).

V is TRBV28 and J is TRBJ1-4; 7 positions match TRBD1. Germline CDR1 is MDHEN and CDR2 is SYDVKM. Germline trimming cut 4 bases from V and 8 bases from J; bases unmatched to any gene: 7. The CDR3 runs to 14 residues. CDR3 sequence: CASSSQGLREKLFF. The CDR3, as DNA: TGTGCCAGCAGTTCACAGGGGCTAAGGGAAAAACTGTTTTTT.

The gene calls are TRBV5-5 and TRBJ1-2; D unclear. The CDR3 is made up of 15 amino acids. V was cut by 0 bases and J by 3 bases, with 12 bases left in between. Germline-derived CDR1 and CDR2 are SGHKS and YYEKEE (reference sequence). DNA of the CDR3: TGTGCCAGCAGCTTGGGGCCGGGTCAGCACTATGGCTACACCTTC. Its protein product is CASSLGPGQHYGYTF.

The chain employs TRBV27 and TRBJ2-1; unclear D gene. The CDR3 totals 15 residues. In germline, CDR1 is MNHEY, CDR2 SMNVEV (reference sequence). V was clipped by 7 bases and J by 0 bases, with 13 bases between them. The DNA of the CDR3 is TGTGCCAGCATGCGCGGCCTGAGCTCCTACAATGAGCAGTTCTTC. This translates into CASMRGLSSYNEQFF.

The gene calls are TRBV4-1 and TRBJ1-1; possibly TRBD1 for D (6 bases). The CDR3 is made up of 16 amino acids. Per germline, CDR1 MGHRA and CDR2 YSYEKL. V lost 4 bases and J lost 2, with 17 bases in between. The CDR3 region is CASSLPPSTGNTEAFF. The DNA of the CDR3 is TGCGCCAGCAGCCTCCCGCCCTCGACAGGAAACACTGAAGCTTTCTTT.

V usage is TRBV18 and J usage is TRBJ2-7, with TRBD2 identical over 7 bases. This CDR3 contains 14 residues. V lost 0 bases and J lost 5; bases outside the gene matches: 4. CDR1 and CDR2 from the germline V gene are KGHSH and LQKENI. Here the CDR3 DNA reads TGTGCCAGCTCACCACCGGGGAGGGCCCACGAGCAGTACTTC. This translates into CASSPPGRAHEQYF.

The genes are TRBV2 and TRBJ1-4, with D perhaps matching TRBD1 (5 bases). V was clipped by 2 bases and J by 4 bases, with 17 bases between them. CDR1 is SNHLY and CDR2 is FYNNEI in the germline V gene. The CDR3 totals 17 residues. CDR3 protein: CASSEHPRHRINEKLFF. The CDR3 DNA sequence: TGTGCCAGCAGTGAACATCCCCGGCACAGGATTAATGAAAAACTGTTTTTT.

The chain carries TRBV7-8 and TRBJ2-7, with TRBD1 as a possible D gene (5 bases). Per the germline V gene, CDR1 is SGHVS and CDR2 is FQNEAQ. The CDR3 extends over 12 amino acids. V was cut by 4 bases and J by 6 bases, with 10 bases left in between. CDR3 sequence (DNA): TGTGCCAGCAGCTCAGGGTACCCCGAGCAGTACTTC. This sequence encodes CASSSGYPEQYF.

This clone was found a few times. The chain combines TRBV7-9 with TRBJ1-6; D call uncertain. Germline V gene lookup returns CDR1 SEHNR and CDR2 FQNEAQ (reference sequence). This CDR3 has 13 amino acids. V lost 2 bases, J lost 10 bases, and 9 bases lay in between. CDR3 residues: CASSLSRSSPLHF. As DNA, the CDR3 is TGTGCCAGCAGCTTATCGAGGAGCTCACCCCTCCACTTT.

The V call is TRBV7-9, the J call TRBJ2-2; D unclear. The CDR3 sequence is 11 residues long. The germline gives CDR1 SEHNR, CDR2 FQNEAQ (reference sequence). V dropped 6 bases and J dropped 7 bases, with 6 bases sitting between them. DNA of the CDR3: TGTGCCAGCAGTGGCGGCGGGGAGCTGTTTTTT. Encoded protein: CASSGGGELFF.

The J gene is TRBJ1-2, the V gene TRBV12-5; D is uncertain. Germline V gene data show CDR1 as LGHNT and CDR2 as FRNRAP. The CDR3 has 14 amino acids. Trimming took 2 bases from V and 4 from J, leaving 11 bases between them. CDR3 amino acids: CASGLIDGRYGYTF. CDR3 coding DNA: TGTGCTAGTGGTTTGATCGACGGACGCTATGGCTACACCTTC. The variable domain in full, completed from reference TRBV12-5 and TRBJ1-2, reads DARVTQTPRHKVTEMGQEVTMRCQPILGHNTVFWYRQTMMQGLELLAYFRNRAPLDDSGMPKDRFSAEMPDATLATLKIQPSEPRDSAVYFCASGLIDGRYGYTFGSGTRLTVV.

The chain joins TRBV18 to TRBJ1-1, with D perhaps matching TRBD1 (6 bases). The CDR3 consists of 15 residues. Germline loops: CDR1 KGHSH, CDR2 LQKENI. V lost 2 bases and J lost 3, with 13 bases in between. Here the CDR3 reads CASSPEDSGYTEAFF. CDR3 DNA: TGTGCCAGCTCACCAGAGGACAGCGGATACACTGAAGCTTTCTTT.

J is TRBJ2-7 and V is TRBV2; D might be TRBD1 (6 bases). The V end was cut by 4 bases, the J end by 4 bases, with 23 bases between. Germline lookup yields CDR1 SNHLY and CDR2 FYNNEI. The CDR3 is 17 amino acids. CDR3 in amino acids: CASSVSRWFGQGYEQYF. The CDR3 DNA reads TGTGCCAGCAGTGTGTCTAGGTGGTTCGGGCAGGGGTACGAGCAGTACTTC.